This entry concerns a single T cell receptor (beta chain). Its antigen is currently not known. Nothing much larger sits one base from this clone, and base qualities are not available. The library came from PCR. The reads were generated on an Illumina HiSeq 2500. To reduce PCR and sequencing biases, unique molecular identifiers were built into the TCR beta cDNA libraries. Per 1 to 10 million input T cells, roughly 0.5 million cDNA molecules were obtained, such that each molecule approximated one T cell. The same protocol used for the earlier healthy control dataset was applied to prepare and sequence the patient libraries. Within a given batch, samples were prepared together, multiplexed and sequenced on the same HiSeq lane. As for how the authors treated the data: Raw barcoded reads were processed with MIGEC, and single-read molecular identifier groups were discarded before consensus assembly and CDR3 extraction. Clonotype tables were post-analysed with VDJtools, and diversity was normalized by down-sampling all datasets to the smallest sample size. To correct batch-related cross-sample contamination, repertoire overlap clustering matched CDR3 amino acid sequences but not nucleotide sequences. TCRdb applied fastp at Q25 and MiXCR to the public reads, then kept only in-frame beta chains. When rows share a CDR3 protein, they turn into one entry using the most common DNA and genes. What appears here as the V and J calls and clone size reflects TCRdb's work, not the paper's. The table for this sample lists about 500,000 distinct CDR3 sequences; approximately 46% of them were counted only once. The ten largest clonotypes hold roughly 12% of the sample.

The data are from a study of post-analysis software for immune sequencing data (dated by TCRdb to between 2014 and 2017). A note on the overall study: Disease courses on record covered relapsing-remitting, secondary progressive and progressive-relapsing multiple sclerosis, though some patients had no subtype annotation. A subset of samples was prepared in parallel using single-end sample barcoding, then pooled and co-amplified after Illumina adapter ligation. The multiple sclerosis patient repertoires were compared with approximately 11 previously published healthy control repertoires from donors aged about 6 to 26 years.

To demonstrate the VDJtools post-analysis software, the study profiled TCR beta repertoires from the peripheral blood of 10 to 15 young patients with multiple sclerosis. The patients with multiple sclerosis were children and adolescents between roughly 6 and 16 years of age. The CDR3, cysteine through phenylalanine, is 12 amino acids long. Only CDR3 DNA is held: 36 bases, read in frame from base 1. The germline V end is reduced by 5 bases and the J end by 5 bases; junction bases left unmatched: 0. From the germline V gene (reference sequence), CDR1 is DFQATT and CDR2 is SNEGSKA. The investigation overall reported the following: Significantly higher frequencies in patients than in controls were found for five or six TRBV segments, including TRBV5-6, TRBV5-1 and TRBV20-1. The control group was slightly older than the multiple sclerosis patient group. Direct clustering with F measure revealed strong co-clustering of samples prepared in the same batch, which led to a batch-effect correction. Significantly lower normalized Chao1 diversity was found in multiple sclerosis patients than in controls, suggesting substantial peripheral T-cell clonal expansion.

The sequence links TRBV20-1 to TRBJ2-7; a stretch of 13 junction bases matches TRBD2. The specimen was blood. This TCR was recovered from a girl aged 5 to 17 with multiple sclerosis. The DNA is as follows: TGCAGTGCTGGACTAGCGGGAGACGAGCAGTACTTC. This is translated as CSAGLAGDEQYF.